The count of the clone carrying this T cell receptor (beta chain) is one. The sample originates from a study of blood T cell repertoires in COVID-19. V was clipped by 6 bases and J by 2 bases, with 14 bases between them. CDR3 length: 14 residues. Germline V gives CDR1 MDHEN, CDR2 SYDVKM. The authors' processing: Amplifying reference gene primers gave estimates of nucleated cell counts. The data were produced by immunoSEQ multiplex PCR, yet TCRdb's version contains in-frame clones alone and is incomplete. That table gives V, J and clone size, and the DNA gave D and trimming. The sample consists of some 25,000 clones, roughly nine tenths of them appearing once.

The chain employs TRBV28 and TRBJ2-7; D is possibly TRBD2 (5 bases). The sample was peripheral blood. The TCR was taken from a man between 65 and 85 years old with acute or convalescent COVID-19. The CDR3 DNA is TGTGCCAGCAGGGCGGGCCTAGACGCCTACGAGCAGTACTTC. Its protein is CASRAGLDAYEQYF.